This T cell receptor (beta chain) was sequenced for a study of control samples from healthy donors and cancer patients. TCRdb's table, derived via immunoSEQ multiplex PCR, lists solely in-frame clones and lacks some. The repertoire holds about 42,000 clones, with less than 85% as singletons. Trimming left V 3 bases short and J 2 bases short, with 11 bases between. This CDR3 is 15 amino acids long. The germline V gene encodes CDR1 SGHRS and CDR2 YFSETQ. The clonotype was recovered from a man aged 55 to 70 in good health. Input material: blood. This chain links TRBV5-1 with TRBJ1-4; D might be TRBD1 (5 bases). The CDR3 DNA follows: TGCGCCAGCAGCTCCCTGGGGGGGACTAATGAAAAACTGTTTTTT. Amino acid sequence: CASSSLGGTNEKLFF.